These T cell receptor beta chains were read from a single sample in a study of blood T cell repertoires in COVID-19. Repertoires were generated with immunoSEQ multiplex PCR, while TCRdb's copy carries only in-frame clones and drops some. The sample carries tens of thousands of clones, around 87% recorded once. The sequencing sample was made of PBMCs or T cells enriched from blood (not recorded which). The receptors derive from a woman between 50 and 59 years old who had recovered from COVID-19. Each CDR3 is given with its conserved first and last residue. D genes are given only for firm matches. Size is stated for part of the rows, as once, few or many counts, or as a class when the clone is expanded.

TRBJ2-2 | few | TRBV9 | NA | CASSVVITGELFF | TGTGCCAGCAGCGTAGTTATAACCGGGGAGCTGTTTTTT
TRBJ2-5 | NA | TRBV7-9 | TRBD2 | CASSLGGGAGAQETQYF | TGTGCCAGCAGCTTGGGCGGGGGAGCGGGAGCCCAAGAGACCCAGTACTTC
TRBJ2-7 | NA | TRBV7-3 | TRBD1 | CASRAGTGIEQYF | TGTGCCAGCAGGGCCGGGACAGGGATCGAGCAGTACTTC
TRBJ2-7 | NA | TRBV5-1 | TRBD2 | CASSYRSGGRAPSYEQYF | TGCGCCAGCAGCTACCGTTCGGGCGGGAGGGCCCCCTCCTACGAGCAGTACTTC
TRBJ1-1 | NA | TRBV7-9 | NA | CASSTEGYTEAFF | TGTGCCAGCAGCACCGAGGGCTACACTGAAGCTTTCTTT
TRBJ2-7 | NA | TRBV28 | TRBD2 | CASIGLAGAFSYEQYF | TGTGCCAGCATCGGACTAGCGGGGGCCTTCTCCTACGAGCAGTACTTC
TRBJ1-5 | NA | TRBV6-2/TRBV6-3 | NA | CASSYSGRGRGQPQHF | TGTGCCAGCAGTTACTCGGGCAGGGGACGGGGTCAGCCCCAGCATTTT
TRBJ2-7 | NA | TRBV6-2/TRBV6-3 | NA | CASSEDNYEQYF | TGTGCCAGCAGTGAGGACAACTACGAGCAGTACTTC
TRBJ1-2 | NA | TRBV28 | NA | CASSPRRGQGPYGYTF | TGTGCCAGCAGTCCCCGCCGAGGGCAGGGGCCCTATGGCTACACCTTC
TRBJ2-7 | few | TRBV28 | NA | CASTPGGSGYEQYF | TGTGCCAGCACTCCTGGAGGGTCAGGTTACGAGCAGTACTTC
TRBJ2-5 | few | TRBV5-4 | TRBD2 | CASSPVAGGLETQYF | TGTGCCAGCAGCCCTGTAGCGGGGGGGCTTGAGACCCAGTACTTC
TRBJ2-3 | NA | TRBV3-1/TRBV3-2 | NA | CASSQGATTQYF | TGTGCCAGCAGCCAAGGGGCTACTACGCAGTATTTT
TRBJ2-2 | NA | TRBV9 | TRBD2 | CASPPGLAGTGELFF | TGTGCCAGCCCCCCAGGACTAGCAGGCACCGGGGAGCTGTTTTTT
TRBJ1-1 | NA | TRBV3-1/TRBV3-2 | NA | CASSQEGGGTEAFF | TGTGCCAGCAGCCAAGAGGGGGGGGGAACTGAAGCTTTCTTT